This record concerns one T cell receptor beta chain sequence. This specimen belongs to a study of blood T cell repertoires in COVID-19. Looking at the study overall: The study drew acute and convalescent COVID-19 samples from the United States, Italy and Spain.

Membership in each cohort depended on participant-reported clinical history. Here immunoSEQ multiplex PCR was the method, and the copy in TCRdb shows in-frame clones only, minus some. The sample lists some 500,000 clones; roughly 88% were seen once. There are 16 residues in the CDR3. Per the germline V gene, CDR1 is SGHRS and CDR2 is YFSETQ. The germline V and J ends were trimmed by 4 bases and 3 bases, with 20 bases remaining between them. Input material: PBMCs or T cells enriched from blood (not recorded which). The chain links TRBV5-1 to TRBJ2-7, with D perhaps TRBD1 (6 bases). The receptor was derived from a woman aged 40 to 55 who had recovered from COVID-19. The CDR3 region is CASSTGQPQGSYEQYF. For the CDR3, the DNA is TGCGCCAGCAGCACCGGACAGCCCCAAGGTAGCTACGAGCAGTACTTC.